This TCR beta chain was documented in a study of response to subunit inactivated influenza vaccine. This clonotype was detected ten times or more. Its specificity is not known. General study findings and limits: Authors suggested that a seasonal influenza vaccination recruits few new T cells each time.

Germline V CDR1 and CDR2: LGHDT, YNNKEL (reference sequence). Trimming stripped 0 bases from V and 6 bases from J, with 15 bases between. CDR3 length: 16 amino acids. TCRdb recomputed calls from the RT-PCR reads with MiXCR, one row per CDR3 protein. The sample lists some 800,000 distinct CDR3 sequences; approximately 22% were seen once. This specimen was PBMCs from blood, taken 5 to 6 days after vaccination. The TCR originated in a man aged 45-65 years who received an inactivated influenza vaccine. The V and J genes are TRBV3-1 and TRBJ2-1; D is possibly TRBD2 (6 bases). CDR3 nucleotides: TGTGCCAGCAGCCAAGAATCTGGGGGGTTGATCAATGAGCAGTTCTTC. Translated, it gives CASSQESGGLINEQFF.